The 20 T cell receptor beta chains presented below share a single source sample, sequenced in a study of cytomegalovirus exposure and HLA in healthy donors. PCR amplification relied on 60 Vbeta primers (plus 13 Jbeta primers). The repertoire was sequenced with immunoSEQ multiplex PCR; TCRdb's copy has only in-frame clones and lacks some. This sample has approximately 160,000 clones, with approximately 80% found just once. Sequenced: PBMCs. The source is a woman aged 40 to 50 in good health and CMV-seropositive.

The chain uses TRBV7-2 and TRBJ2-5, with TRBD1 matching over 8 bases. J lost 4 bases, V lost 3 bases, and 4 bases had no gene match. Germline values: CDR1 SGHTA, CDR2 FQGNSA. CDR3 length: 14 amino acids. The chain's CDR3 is CASSFQGAAETQYF. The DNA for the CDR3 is TGTGCCAGCAGCTTCCAGGGGGCGGCAGAGACCCAGTACTTC.

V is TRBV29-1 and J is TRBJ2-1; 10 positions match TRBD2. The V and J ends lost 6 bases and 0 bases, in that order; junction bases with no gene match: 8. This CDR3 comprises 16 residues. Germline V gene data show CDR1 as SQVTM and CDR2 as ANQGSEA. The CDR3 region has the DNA TGCAGCGTCGAGGGGGCTAGCGGGGGCTCCTACAATGAGCAGTTCTTC. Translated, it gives CSVEGASGGSYNEQFF.

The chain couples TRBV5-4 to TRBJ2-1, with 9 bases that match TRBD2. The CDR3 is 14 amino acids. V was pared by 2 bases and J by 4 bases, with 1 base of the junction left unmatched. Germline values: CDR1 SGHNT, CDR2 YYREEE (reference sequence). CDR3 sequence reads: CASSFAGGYNEQFF. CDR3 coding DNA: TGTGCCAGCAGCTTCGCGGGGGGGTACAATGAGCAGTTCTTC.

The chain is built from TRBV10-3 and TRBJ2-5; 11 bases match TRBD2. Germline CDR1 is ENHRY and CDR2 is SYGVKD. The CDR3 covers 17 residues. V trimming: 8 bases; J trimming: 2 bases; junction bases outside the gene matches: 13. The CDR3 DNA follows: TGTGCCATCTCTGGGGGTACTAGCGGGGGTGCTCAAGAGACCCAGTACTTC. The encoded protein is CAISGGTSGGAQETQYF.

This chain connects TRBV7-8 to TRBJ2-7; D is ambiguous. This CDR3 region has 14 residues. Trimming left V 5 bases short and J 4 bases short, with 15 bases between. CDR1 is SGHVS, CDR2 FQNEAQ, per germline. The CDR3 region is CASSPPVAVYEQYF. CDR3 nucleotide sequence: TGTGCCAGCAGCCCCCCCGTAGCCGTTTACGAGCAGTACTTC.

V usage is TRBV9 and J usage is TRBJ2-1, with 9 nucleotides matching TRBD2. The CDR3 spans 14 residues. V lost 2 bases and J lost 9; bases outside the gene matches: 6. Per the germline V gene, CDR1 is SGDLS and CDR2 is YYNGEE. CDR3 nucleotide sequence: TGTGCCAGCAGCGTTAAGCGGGGGGCGAGTGAGCAGTTCTTC. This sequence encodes CASSVKRGASEQFF.

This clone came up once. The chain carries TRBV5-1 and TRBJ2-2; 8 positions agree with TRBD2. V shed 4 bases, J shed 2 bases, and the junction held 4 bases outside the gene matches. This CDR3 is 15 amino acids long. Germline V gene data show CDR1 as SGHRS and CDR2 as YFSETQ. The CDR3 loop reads CASSQSGGNTGELFF. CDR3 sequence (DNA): TGCGCCAGCAGCCAAAGCGGGGGAAACACCGGGGAGCTGTTTTTT. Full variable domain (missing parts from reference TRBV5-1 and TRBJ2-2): KAGVTQTPRYLIKTRGQQVTLSCSPISGHRSVSWYQQTPGQGLQFLFEYFSETQRNKGNFPGRFSGRQFSNSRSEMNVSTLELGDSALYLCASSQSGGNTGELFFGEGSRLTVL.

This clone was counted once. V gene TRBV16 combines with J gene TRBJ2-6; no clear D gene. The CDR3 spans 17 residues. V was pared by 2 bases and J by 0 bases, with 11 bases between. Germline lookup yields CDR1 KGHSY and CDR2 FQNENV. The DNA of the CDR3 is TGTGCCAGCAGCCAAGTGCTACCCTCCTCTGGGGCCAACGTCCTGACTTTC. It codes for CASSQVLPSSGANVLTF.

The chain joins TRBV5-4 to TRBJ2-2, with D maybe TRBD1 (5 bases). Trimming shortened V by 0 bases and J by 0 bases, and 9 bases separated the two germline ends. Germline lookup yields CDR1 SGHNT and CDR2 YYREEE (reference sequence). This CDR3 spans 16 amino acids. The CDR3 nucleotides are TGTGCCAGCAGCTTGGCTTGGACAACGAACACCGGGGAGCTGTTTTTT. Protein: CASSLAWTTNTGELFF.

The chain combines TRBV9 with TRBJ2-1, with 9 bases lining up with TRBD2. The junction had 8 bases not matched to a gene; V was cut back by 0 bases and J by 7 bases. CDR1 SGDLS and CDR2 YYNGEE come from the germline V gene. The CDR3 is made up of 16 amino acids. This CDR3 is CASSVATLAGTNEQFF. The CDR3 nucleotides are TGTGCCAGCAGCGTAGCTACCCTAGCGGGGACGAATGAGCAGTTCTTC.

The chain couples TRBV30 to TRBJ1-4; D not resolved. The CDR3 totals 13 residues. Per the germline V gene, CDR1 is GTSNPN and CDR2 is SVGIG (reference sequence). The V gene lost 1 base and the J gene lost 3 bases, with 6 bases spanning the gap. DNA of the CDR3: TGTGCCTGGAGTGGCCAGGCTAATGAAAAACTGTTTTTT. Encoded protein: CAWSGQANEKLFF.

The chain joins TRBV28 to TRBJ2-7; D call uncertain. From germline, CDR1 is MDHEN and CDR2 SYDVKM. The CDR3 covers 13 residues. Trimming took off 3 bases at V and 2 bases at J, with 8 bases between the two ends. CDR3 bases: TGTGCCAGCAGTTTTCAGTTGCCCTACGAGCAGTACTTC. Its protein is CASSFQLPYEQYF.

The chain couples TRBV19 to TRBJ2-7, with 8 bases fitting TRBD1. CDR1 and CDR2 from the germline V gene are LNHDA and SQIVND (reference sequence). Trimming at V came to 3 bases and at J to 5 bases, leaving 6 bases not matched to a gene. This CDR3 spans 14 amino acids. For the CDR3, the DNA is TGTGCCAGTAGTATCATTGACAGGGGTGACGAGCAGTACTTC. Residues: CASSIIDRGDEQYF.

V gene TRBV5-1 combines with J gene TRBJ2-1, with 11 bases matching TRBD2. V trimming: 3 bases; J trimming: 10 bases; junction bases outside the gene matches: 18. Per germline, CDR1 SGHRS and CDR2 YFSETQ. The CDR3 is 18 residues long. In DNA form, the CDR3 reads TGCGCCAGCAGCTCCCGAGGGGGGACTAGCGGCCCAACCTTGGAGCAGTTCTTC. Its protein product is CASSSRGGTSGPTLEQFF.

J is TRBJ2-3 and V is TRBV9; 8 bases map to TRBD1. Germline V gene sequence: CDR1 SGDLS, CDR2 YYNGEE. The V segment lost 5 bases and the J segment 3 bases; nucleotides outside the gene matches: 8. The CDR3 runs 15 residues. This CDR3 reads CASSLRDRQTDTQYF. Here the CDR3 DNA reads TGTGCCAGCAGTCTCCGGGACAGGCAAACAGATACGCAGTATTTT.

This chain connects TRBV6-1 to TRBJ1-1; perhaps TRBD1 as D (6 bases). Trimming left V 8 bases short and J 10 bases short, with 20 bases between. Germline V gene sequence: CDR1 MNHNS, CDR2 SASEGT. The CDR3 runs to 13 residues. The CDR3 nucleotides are TGTGCCAGCTCGGGGGGGAGGGGGTGGGCAGCTTTCTTT. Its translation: CASSGGRGWAAFF.

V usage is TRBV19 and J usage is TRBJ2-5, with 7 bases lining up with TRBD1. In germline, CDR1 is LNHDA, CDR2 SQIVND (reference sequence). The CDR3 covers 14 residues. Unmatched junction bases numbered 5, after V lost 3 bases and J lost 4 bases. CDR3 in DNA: TGTGCCAGTAGTATGGGGGACAGCCGAGAGACCCAGTACTTC. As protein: CASSMGDSRETQYF.

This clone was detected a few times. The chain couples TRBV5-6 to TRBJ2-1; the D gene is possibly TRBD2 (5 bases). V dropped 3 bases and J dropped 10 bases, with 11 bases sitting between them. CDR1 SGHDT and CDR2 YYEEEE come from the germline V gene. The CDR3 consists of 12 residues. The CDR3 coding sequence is TGTGCCAGCAGCTACGGGGTCATCGAGCAGTTCTTC. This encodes CASSYGVIEQFF.

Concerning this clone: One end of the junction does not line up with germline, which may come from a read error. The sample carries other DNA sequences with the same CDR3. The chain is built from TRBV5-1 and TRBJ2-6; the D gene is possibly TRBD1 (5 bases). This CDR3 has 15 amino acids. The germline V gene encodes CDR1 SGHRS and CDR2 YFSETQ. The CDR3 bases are TGCGCCAGCAGCTTAGACAGCTCTGGGGCCAACGGCCTGACTTTC. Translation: CASSLDSSGANGLTF.

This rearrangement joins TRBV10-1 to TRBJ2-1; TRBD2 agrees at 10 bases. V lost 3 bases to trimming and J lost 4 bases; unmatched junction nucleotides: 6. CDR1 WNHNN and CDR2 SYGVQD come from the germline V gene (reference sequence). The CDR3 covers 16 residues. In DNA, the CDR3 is TGCGCCAGCAGTGATGGTAGCGGGGGGACATACAATGAGCAGTTCTTC. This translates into CASSDGSGGTYNEQFF.